The clone carrying this T cell receptor beta chain has a count of ten or more. Multiplex PCR, run in two rounds, amplified TCR beta CDR3 from genomic DNA. It was primers specific to each TRBV and TRBJ gene that first-round PCR used. Universal primers drove the second round of PCR amplification. TCRdb re-called the multiplex PCR reads with MiXCR, one entry per CDR3 protein. The sample shows nearly 25,000 distinct CDR3 sequences, around 40% of them seen only once. This specimen comes from a study of prognosis after radiotherapy for stage I lung cancer. Study as a whole: The authors enrolled stage I non-small cell lung cancer patients between 2018 and January 2019. Each non-small cell lung cancer patient was deemed medically inoperable.

Germline V gives CDR1 GTSNPN, CDR2 SVGIG (reference sequence). This CDR3 is 15 amino acids long. The V segment lost 3 bases and the J segment 5 bases; nucleotides outside the gene matches: 10. This receptor was obtained from a donor aged 50 or older with non-small cell lung cancer. Sequences were derived from PBMCs, sampled before or after stereotactic body radiation therapy (not recorded which). V is TRBV30 and J is TRBJ1-1; the match to TRBD1 covers 9 bases. CDR3 residues: CAWRETYRGPTEAFF. The CDR3 DNA follows: TGTGCCTGGAGGGAAACATACAGGGGGCCAACTGAAGCTTTCTTT.